The 27 T cell receptor beta chains below come from one sample, sequenced in a study of patients and donors after allogeneic stem cell transplantation. TCRdb used MiXCR to reprocess the RT-PCR reads, holding one entry per CDR3 protein. The table records some 880,000 distinct CDR3 sequences, 15% to 20% of them present only once. The specimen sequenced was blood, either unsorted or a sorted T cell fraction (not recorded which). The receptors originated from a human donor who was either an allogeneic HSCT recipient or a stem cell or donor lymphocyte infusion donor (not recorded which). It is not recorded whose cells these are; they may come from a transplant donor.

The rearrangement links TRBV18 to TRBJ2-2; TRBD1 matches 10 bases. This CDR3 contains 16 residues. CDR1 is KGHSH and CDR2 is LQKENI in the germline V gene. Unmatched junction bases numbered 2, after V lost 4 bases and J lost 0 bases. In nucleotides, the CDR3 is TGTGCCAGCTCACGAGGGACAGGGGCGAACACCGGGGAGCTGTTTTTT. It translates to CASSRGTGANTGELFF.

The chain recombines TRBV12-3 or TRBV12-4 with TRBJ2-5; D gene uncertain. V was cut by 5 bases and J by 0 bases, with 10 bases left in between. CDR3 length: 14 residues. CDR3: CASSPPLHQETQYF. As DNA, the CDR3 is TGTGCCAGCAGTCCACCGTTACACCAAGAGACCCAGTACTTC.

Many counts were recorded for this clonotype. The chain uses TRBV18 and TRBJ1-1; TRBD1 is a possible D gene (5 bases). The CDR3 length is 15 residues. Trimming stripped 2 bases from V and 6 bases from J, with 16 bases between. Germline CDR1 is KGHSH and CDR2 is LQKENI. The CDR3 DNA reads as TGTGCCAGCTCACCATTCTTCGGGACGGACGCTGAAGCTTTCTTT. Its protein product is CASSPFFGTDAEAFF.

This clonotype was counted a few times. The V call is TRBV7-9, the J call TRBJ1-1; the D is unclear. The germline gives CDR1 SEHNR, CDR2 FQNEAQ (reference sequence). The CDR3 is 13 residues long. V lost 6 bases, J lost 1 base, and 9 bases lay in between. This CDR3 reads CASRSTENTEAFF. The CDR3 DNA reads TGTGCCAGCAGATCTACAGAGAACACTGAAGCTTTCTTT.

In DNA form, the CDR3 reads TGTGCCAGCAGTGATGGGGGGAGCTATGGCTACACCTTC. This translates into CASSDGGSYGYTF. This chain joins TRBV6-1 and TRBJ1-2, with D perhaps TRBD1 (5 bases). The length of the CDR3 is 13 residues. Per the germline V gene, CDR1 is MNHNS and CDR2 is SASEGT. Trimming stripped 3 bases from V and 4 bases from J, with 9 bases between.

At least ten counts were recorded for this clonotype. This rearrangement joins TRBV6-1 to TRBJ1-1; perhaps TRBD1 as D (5 bases). Germline-derived CDR1 and CDR2 are MNHNS and SASEGT. V lost 6 bases to trimming and J lost 0 bases, with 14 bases between them. There are 15 residues in the CDR3. CDR3 residues: CASSAGVHLNTEAFF. The CDR3 DNA follows: TGTGCCAGCAGCGCGGGGGTTCACTTGAACACTGAAGCTTTCTTT.

There are a few counts of this clonotype. This chain connects TRBV20-1 to TRBJ2-1, with D possibly TRBD1 on 6 matching bases. CDR1 and CDR2 (germline): DFQATT, SNEGSKA (reference sequence). V lost 4 bases and J lost 5, with 21 bases in between. The CDR3 is made up of 16 amino acids. This CDR3 is CSATRSDSGHHNEQFF. CDR3 coding DNA: TGCAGTGCTACAAGATCGGATTCGGGACACCACAATGAGCAGTTCTTC.

The chain couples TRBV7-2 to TRBJ2-1; 11 bases are a match to TRBD2. This CDR3 has 18 amino acids. V was clipped by 0 bases and J by 0 bases; unmatched bases: 4. CDR1 and CDR2 from the germline V gene are SGHTA and FQGNSA. CDR3 sequence (DNA): TGTGCCAGCAGCTTAGCCCCTAGCGGGGGGCTCTCCTACAATGAGCAGTTCTTC. Amino acids: CASSLAPSGGLSYNEQFF. The entire variable domain, with the rest obtained from reference TRBV7-2 and TRBJ2-1, is as follows: GAGVSQSPSNKVTEKGKDVELRCDPISGHTALYWYRQSLGQGLEFLIYFQGNSAPDKSGLPSDRFSAERTGGSVSTLTIQRTQQEDSAVYLCASSLAPSGGLSYNEQFFGPGTRLTVL.

This clonotype was observed a few times. The chain combines TRBV24-1 with TRBJ2-5, with D perhaps matching TRBD1 (6 bases). Germline values: CDR1 KGHDR, CDR2 SFDVKD. The V end lost 0 bases, the J end lost 2 bases, and 9 bases lay between the germline ends. The CDR3 spans 15 residues. The CDR3 loop reads CATSDLSQGQETQYF. The DNA of the CDR3 is TGTGCCACCAGTGATTTGTCGCAGGGGCAAGAGACCCAGTACTTC.

This clonotype was observed a handful of times. The rearrangement uses TRBV2 and TRBJ2-5; the D is unclear. This CDR3 has 11 amino acids. Trimming took off 1 base at V and 9 bases at J, with 6 bases between the two ends. Germline CDR1 reads SNHLY; CDR2 reads FYNNEI. The CDR3 DNA is TGTGCCAGCAGTGAAGTCGAGGCCCAGTACTTC. It yields the protein CASSEVEAQYF.

This clonotype was recorded at least ten times. The rearrangement joins TRBV10-3 to TRBJ1-3, with D possibly TRBD1 on 6 matching bases. Trimming took 10 bases from V and 0 from J, leaving 13 bases between them. CDR1 and CDR2 from the germline V gene are ENHRY and SYGVKD. The CDR3 is made up of 14 amino acids. The CDR3 DNA is TGTGCCACCAGAGGGGGAGGCTCTGGAAACACCATATATTTT. Protein: CATRGGGSGNTIYF.

This clonotype was detected ten times or more. As DNA, the CDR3 is TGTGCCAGCAGGGGGCTCACAGATACGCAGTATTTT. It translates to CASRGLTDTQYF. The rearrangement joins TRBV25-1 to TRBJ2-3, with D perhaps matching TRBD1 (5 bases). Trimming took off 6 bases at V and 2 bases at J, with 6 bases between the two ends. There are 12 residues in the CDR3. The germline CDR1 and CDR2 sequences are MGHDK and SYGVNS.

The chain recombines TRBV27 with TRBJ2-1; 9 positions match TRBD2. Germline V gene data show CDR1 as MNHEY and CDR2 as SMNVEV (reference sequence). The CDR3 consists of 16 residues. V was pared by 0 bases and J by 4 bases, with 4 bases of the junction left unmatched. This CDR3 is CASSLSAGGRYNEQFF. DNA for the CDR3: TGTGCCAGCAGTTTATCGGCGGGGGGGCGTTACAATGAGCAGTTCTTC.

The gene calls are TRBV27 and TRBJ2-7; weak D call: TRBD1 (6 bases). The CDR3 has 16 residues. Per the germline V gene, CDR1 is MNHEY and CDR2 is SMNVEV (reference sequence). Deletions cut 5 bases from V and 5 bases from J, with 22 bases between. CDR3 nucleotides: TGTGCCAGCAGTCCGAGGTCCGGACAGCGATGGCACGAGCAGTACTTC. It codes for CASSPRSGQRWHEQYF.

A few counts support this clonotype. This chain links TRBV29-1 with TRBJ1-1; D remains ambiguous. This CDR3 spans 12 amino acids. Trimming took 7 bases from V and 5 from J, leaving 14 bases between them. CDR1 is SQVTM, CDR2 ANQGSEA, per germline. CDR3 residues: CSAGDGGTEAFF. CDR3 sequence (DNA): TGCAGCGCAGGCGACGGAGGGACTGAAGCTTTCTTT.

The J gene is TRBJ1-1, the V gene TRBV12-5; possible D gene TRBD1, 5 bases. Germline V gives CDR1 LGHNT, CDR2 FRNRAP. V lost 0 bases to trimming and J lost 11 bases, with 10 bases between them. The CDR3 has 12 residues. In DNA form, the CDR3 reads TGTGCTAGTGGTTTGGTACCGGGACGCGCTTTCTTT. Translating it yields CASGLVPGRAFF.

V usage is TRBV27 and J usage is TRBJ1-1; 8 bases agree with TRBD1. The CDR3 sequence is 15 residues long. Germline V lookup: CDR1 MNHEY, CDR2 SMNVEV (reference sequence). Losses at the gene ends were 5 bases for V and 4 bases for J; bases not matched to a gene: 9. CDR3 bases: TGTGCCAGCAGTGCTCGGGACAGGAGGAGCACTGAAGCTTTCTTT. Translated, it gives CASSARDRRSTEAFF.

This clonotype appeared many times. The rearrangement joins TRBV12-3 or TRBV12-4 to TRBJ2-3, with D perhaps matching TRBD1 (5 bases). Deletions cut 7 bases from V and 8 bases from J, with 10 bases between. This CDR3 has 11 amino acids. The CDR3 region is CASTTGATQYF. The CDR3 coding sequence is TGTGCCAGCACGACTGGGGCTACGCAGTATTTT.

This clonotype was counted between two and nine times. In nucleotides, the CDR3 is TGTGCCTGGAGTGTAAGTGTTGGACAGTACGAGCAGTACTTC. Its translation: CAWSVSVGQYEQYF. This chain connects TRBV30 to TRBJ2-7; D is possibly TRBD1 (6 bases). Deletions cut 0 bases from V and 4 bases from J, with 13 bases between. This CDR3 is built from 14 residues. The germline CDR1 and CDR2 sequences are GTSNPN and SVGIG (reference sequence).

Only a few counts were recorded for this clonotype. V gene TRBV7-2 combines with J gene TRBJ2-5, with 11 bases aligning to TRBD2. V was pared by 1 base and J by 1 base, with 5 bases of the junction left unmatched. The CDR3 loop spans 17 amino acids. Germline lookup yields CDR1 SGHTA and CDR2 FQGNSA. The CDR3 coding sequence is TGTGCCAGCAGCTTAGAAGGACTAGCGGGTCCCCAAGAGACCCAGTACTTC. This codes for CASSLEGLAGPQETQYF.

The rearrangement uses TRBV11-2 and TRBJ1-6, with D possibly being TRBD1 (5 bases). V was cut by 5 bases and J by 9 bases, with 20 bases left in between. This CDR3 contains 16 residues. Per the germline V gene, CDR1 is SGHAT and CDR2 is FQNNGV. As DNA, the CDR3 is TGTGCCAGCAGCCCCGAGAGGACAATCCCCGGTTCACCCCTCCACTTT. This codes for CASSPERTIPGSPLHF.

This chain links TRBV10-3 with TRBJ2-2; TRBD2 agrees at 10 bases. Trimming cost V 0 bases and J 7 bases; bases outside gene matches: 5. Looked up from germline, CDR1 is ENHRY and CDR2 is SYGVKD. The CDR3 length is 16 residues. Here the CDR3 reads CAISESRTSGVGELFF. As DNA, the CDR3 is TGTGCCATCAGTGAGTCAAGGACTAGCGGAGTCGGGGAGCTGTTTTTT.

The chain carries TRBV24-1 and TRBJ2-3, with 9 bases fitting TRBD1. With V trimmed by 3 bases and J by 3 bases, 9 bases remained unmatched. Germline-derived CDR1 and CDR2 are KGHDR and SFDVKD. The CDR3 extends over 17 amino acids. CDR3 bases: TGTGCCACCAGTGATAGAACACAGGGGGCCGTGACAGATACGCAGTATTTT. This gives the protein CATSDRTQGAVTDTQYF.

This clonotype was found many times. This sequence joins TRBV10-2 and TRBJ2-1; TRBD2 agrees at 10 bases. Germline assignment: CDR1 WSHSY and CDR2 SAAADI. Trimming took 6 bases from V and 9 from J; bases not matched to a gene: 11. This CDR3 contains 15 residues. The DNA for the CDR3 is TGCGCCAGCAGCAATAGCGGGGGGCCACATCGTGAGCAGTTCTTC. Amino acids: CASSNSGGPHREQFF.

Only a few counts were recorded for this clonotype. This sequence joins TRBV20-1 and TRBJ1-3; D is unresolved. Germline loops: CDR1 DFQATT, CDR2 SNEGSKA (reference sequence). This CDR3 contains 11 residues. The V end lost 3 bases, the J end lost 4 bases, and 4 bases lay between the germline ends. The CDR3, as DNA: TGCAGTGCTAGGAAAGGAAACACCATATATTTT. Translating it yields CSARKGNTIYF.

J is TRBJ2-1 and V is TRBV5-6, with 7 nucleotides matching TRBD2. CDR3 length: 16 amino acids. Germline assignment: CDR1 SGHDT and CDR2 YYEEEE. The junction had 5 bases not matched to a gene; V was cut back by 0 bases and J by 2 bases. This chain's CDR3 is CASSLDRLAAYNEQFF. The DNA of the CDR3 is TGTGCCAGCAGCTTGGATCGGCTAGCGGCCTACAATGAGCAGTTCTTC. The full variable domain, its missing parts supplied by reference TRBV5-6 and TRBJ2-1, is DAGVTQSPTHLIKTRGQQVTLRCSPKSGHDTVSWYQQALGQGPQFIFQYYEEEERQRGNFPDRFSGHQFPNYSSELNVNALLLGDSALYLCASSLDRLAAYNEQFFGPGTRLTVL.

This clonotype occurred many times. The V and J genes are TRBV29-1 and TRBJ2-3; perhaps TRBD1 as D (8 bases). Germline V gene lookup returns CDR1 SQVTM and CDR2 ANQGSEA. The CDR3 loop spans 13 amino acids. With 4 bases removed from V and 4 bases from J, the gap between germline ends came to 12 bases. CDR3 sequence (DNA): TGCAGCGTTGGGACAGGGAGGGCAGATACGCAGTATTTT. Translated: CSVGTGRADTQYF.